This T cell receptor beta chain appears in the sequencing data of a study of beta chain features in type 1 diabetes. Study-level points and caveats: In cDNA sequencing, cells with high TCR expression could be over-represented. The analysis here could not establish whether HLA type shapes TCRB rearrangement. Patients and controls would be equally affected if PCR favored shorter templates.

TCRB transcripts that were expressed got sequenced, as all of the isolated RNA had been reverse transcribed. Naive, central memory and regulatory T cell samples averaged about 4 million immunoSEQ reads each. Sequencing used immunoSEQ multiplex PCR; TCRdb keeps in-frame clones, though not all of them. The table lists 160,000 or so clones, less than 9.5% of them singletons, with less than 3% in the top ten. This clone has just a few counts. Its matching antigen is unknown. The sequenced sample was central memory CD4+ T cells from blood. This TCR was recovered from a woman aged 18-29 years in good health.

In nucleotides, the CDR3 is TGTGCCAGCAGTTACGGGACAGATACGCAGTATTTT. It translates to CASSYGTDTQYF. V gene TRBV2 combines with J gene TRBJ2-3; D unclear. Germline loops: CDR1 SNHLY, CDR2 FYNNEI. The CDR3 length is 12 residues. Trimming pared 5 bases from V and 3 bases from J, leaving 6 bases between.